These 5 T cell receptor beta chains were all obtained from the same sample, sequenced in a study of Ad26.COV2.S vaccination and SARS-CoV-2 variants. Generated by immunoSEQ multiplex PCR, the TCRdb table keeps only in-frame clones and is missing some. The sample has 350,000 to 400,000 clones, 75% to 90% seen once; the top ten hold 3.5%. Documented treatment: roughly 18 received Ad26.COV2.S at low or high dose, single or two shots; 5 received placebo; per-sample allocation not given. The samples date from day 63 after the first vaccine or placebo injection. The sample in question was peripheral blood, obtained in a trial of Ad26.COV2.S vaccine versus placebo. These receptor sequences come from a person between 18 and 65 years old who received the Ad26.COV2.S COVID-19 vaccine or a placebo.

The DNA for the CDR3 is TGCGCCAGCAGCGGAGAAGCGGGGGGTAACACCGGGGAGCTGTTTTTT. This encodes CASSGEAGGNTGELFF. The gene calls are TRBV5-1 and TRBJ2-2, with 9 bases fitting TRBD2. Trimming at V came to 4 bases and at J to 2 bases, leaving 6 bases not matched to a gene. The CDR3 loop spans 16 amino acids. CDR1 is SGHRS and CDR2 is YFSETQ in the germline V gene.

The gene calls are TRBV3-1 (or the pseudogene TRBV3-2) and TRBJ2-5; D may be TRBD2 (6 bases). V was trimmed by 1 base and J by 2 bases, leaving 14 bases between them. This CDR3 region has 16 residues. The germline gives CDR1 LGHDT, CDR2 YNNKEL (reference sequence). CDR3 DNA: TGTGCCAGCAGCCAAGGTATTCGGGACTCACAAGAGACCCAGTACTTC. Translated, it gives CASSQGIRDSQETQYF.

The V call is TRBV5-5, the J call TRBJ2-2; tentative D call: TRBD2 (5 bases). The CDR3 extends over 15 amino acids. Germline loops: CDR1 SGHKS, CDR2 YYEKEE (reference sequence). The germline V and J ends were trimmed by 4 bases and 4 bases, with 14 bases remaining between them. CDR3 loop: CASSATSSLTGELFF. CDR3 sequence (DNA): TGTGCCAGCAGCGCTACTAGTTCCCTCACCGGGGAGCTGTTTTTT.

This rearrangement joins TRBV3-1 (or the pseudogene TRBV3-2) to TRBJ1-2, with D uncertain. V lost 0 bases and J lost 6, with 14 bases in between. This CDR3 has 15 amino acids. Germline CDR1 reads LGHDT; CDR2 reads YNNKEL (reference sequence). CDR3 region: CASSQDKPSVHGYTF. Here the CDR3 DNA reads TGTGCCAGCAGCCAAGATAAACCCTCGGTTCATGGCTACACCTTC.

V is TRBV3-1 (or the pseudogene TRBV3-2) and J is TRBJ1-2, with D perhaps TRBD1 (5 bases). The CDR3 consists of 13 residues. The germline CDR1 and CDR2 sequences are LGHDT and YNNKEL (reference sequence). The V gene lost 2 bases and the J gene lost 8 bases, with 12 bases spanning the gap. CDR3 protein: CASSQRRGAGYTF. The CDR3 coding sequence is TGTGCCAGCAGCCAACGTAGGGGCGCCGGCTACACCTTC.